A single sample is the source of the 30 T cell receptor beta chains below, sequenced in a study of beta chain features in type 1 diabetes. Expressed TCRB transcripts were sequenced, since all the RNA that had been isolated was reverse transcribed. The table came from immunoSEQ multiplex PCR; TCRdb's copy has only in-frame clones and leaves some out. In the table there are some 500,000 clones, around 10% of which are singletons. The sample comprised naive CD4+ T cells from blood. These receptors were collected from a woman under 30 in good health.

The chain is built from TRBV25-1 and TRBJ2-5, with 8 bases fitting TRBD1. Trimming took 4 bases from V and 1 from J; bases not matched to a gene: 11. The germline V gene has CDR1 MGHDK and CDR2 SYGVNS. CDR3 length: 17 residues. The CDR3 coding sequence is TGTGCCAGCAGTGCCCTACGAGGACAGGGACGCCAAGAGACCCAGTACTTC. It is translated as CASSALRGQGRQETQYF.

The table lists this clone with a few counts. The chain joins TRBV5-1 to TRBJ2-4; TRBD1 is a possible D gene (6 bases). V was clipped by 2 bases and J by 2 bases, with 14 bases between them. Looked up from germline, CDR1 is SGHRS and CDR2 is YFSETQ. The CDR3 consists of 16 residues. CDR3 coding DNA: TGCGCCAGCAGCTTAACGAGTACAGGGCCCAAAAACATTCAGTACTTC. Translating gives CASSLTSTGPKNIQYF.

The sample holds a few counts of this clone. The CDR3 region has the DNA TGCGCCAGCAGCCTCCAAGGGGATCAGCCCCAGCATTTT. It specifies CASSLQGDQPQHF. V gene TRBV5-1 combines with J gene TRBJ1-5; D might be TRBD1 (5 bases). Germline V gene sequence: CDR1 SGHRS, CDR2 YFSETQ. V lost 4 bases to trimming and J lost 5 bases, with 10 bases between them. CDR3 length: 13 residues.

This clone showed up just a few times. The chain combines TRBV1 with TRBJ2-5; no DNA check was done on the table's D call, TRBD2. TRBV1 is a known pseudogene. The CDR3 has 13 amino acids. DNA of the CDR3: TGCACCAGCAGCCAAGAAGGAGGGGAGACCCAGTACTTC. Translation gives CTSSQEGGETQYF.

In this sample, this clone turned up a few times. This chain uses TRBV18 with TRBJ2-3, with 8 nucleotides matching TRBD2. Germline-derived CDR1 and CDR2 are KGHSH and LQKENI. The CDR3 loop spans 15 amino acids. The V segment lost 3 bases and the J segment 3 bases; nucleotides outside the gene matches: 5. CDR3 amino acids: CASSPRGALTDTQYF. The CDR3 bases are TGTGCCAGCTCACCGCGGGGGGCCTTGACAGATACGCAGTATTTT.

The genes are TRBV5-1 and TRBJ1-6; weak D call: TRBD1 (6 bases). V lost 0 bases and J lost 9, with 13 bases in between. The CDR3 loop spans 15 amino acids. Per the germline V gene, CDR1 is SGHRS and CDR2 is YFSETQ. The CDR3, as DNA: TGCGCCAGCAGCTTGGAGCAGGGGCGAGGTTCACCCCTCCACTTT. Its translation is CASSLEQGRGSPLHF.

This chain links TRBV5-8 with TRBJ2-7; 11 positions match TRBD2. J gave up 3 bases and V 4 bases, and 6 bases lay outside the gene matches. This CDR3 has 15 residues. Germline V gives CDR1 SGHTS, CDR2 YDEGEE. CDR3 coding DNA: TGTGCCAGCAGCCGTACTAGCGGGAGAAACTACGAGCAGTACTTC. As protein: CASSRTSGRNYEQYF.

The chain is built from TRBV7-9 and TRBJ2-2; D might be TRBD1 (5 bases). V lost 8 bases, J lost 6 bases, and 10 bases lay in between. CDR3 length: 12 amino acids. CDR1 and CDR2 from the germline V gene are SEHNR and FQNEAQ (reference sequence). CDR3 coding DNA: TGTGCCAGCCACAGGATGGCCGGGGAGCTGTTTTTT. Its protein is CASHRMAGELFF. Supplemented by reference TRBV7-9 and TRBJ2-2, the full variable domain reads DTGVSQNPRHKITKRGQNVTFRCDPISEHNRLYWYRQTLGQGPEFLTYFQNEAQLEKSRLLSDRFSAERPKGSFSTLEIQRTEQGDSAMYLCASHRMAGELFFGEGSRLTVL.

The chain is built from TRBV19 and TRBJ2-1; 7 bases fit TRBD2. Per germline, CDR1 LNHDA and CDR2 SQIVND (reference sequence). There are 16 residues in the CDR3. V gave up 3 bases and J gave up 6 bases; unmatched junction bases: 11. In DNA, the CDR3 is TGTGCCAGTAGTATGTTTCCGGCGGGAGCGGTCAATGAGCAGTTCTTC. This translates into CASSMFPAGAVNEQFF.

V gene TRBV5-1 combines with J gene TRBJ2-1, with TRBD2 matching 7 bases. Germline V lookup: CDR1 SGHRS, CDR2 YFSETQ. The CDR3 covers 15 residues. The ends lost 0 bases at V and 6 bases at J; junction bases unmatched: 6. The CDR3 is CASSLGLAGGNEQFF. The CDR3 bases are TGCGCCAGCAGCTTGGGACTAGCTGGGGGCAATGAGCAGTTCTTC.

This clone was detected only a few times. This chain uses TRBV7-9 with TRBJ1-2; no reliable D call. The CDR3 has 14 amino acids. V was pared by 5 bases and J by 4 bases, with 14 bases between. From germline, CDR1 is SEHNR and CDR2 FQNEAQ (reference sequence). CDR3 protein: CASSRSSLSYGYTF. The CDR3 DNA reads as TGTGCCAGCAGCCGATCCTCTCTCAGCTATGGCTACACCTTC.

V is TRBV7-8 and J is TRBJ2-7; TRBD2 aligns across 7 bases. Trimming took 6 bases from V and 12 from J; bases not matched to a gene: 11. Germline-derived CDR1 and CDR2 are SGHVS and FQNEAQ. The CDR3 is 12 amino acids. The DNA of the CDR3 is TGTGCCAGCAGTCCAGCGGAGTCTAGCGGGTACTTC. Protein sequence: CASSPAESSGYF.

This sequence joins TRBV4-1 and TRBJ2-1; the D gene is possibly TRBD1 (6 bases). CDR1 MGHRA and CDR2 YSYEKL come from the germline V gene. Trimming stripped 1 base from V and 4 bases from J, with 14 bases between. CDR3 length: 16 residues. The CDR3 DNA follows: TGCGCCAGCAGCCAAGGAACCGGGACACCTTACAATGAGCAGTTCTTC. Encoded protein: CASSQGTGTPYNEQFF.

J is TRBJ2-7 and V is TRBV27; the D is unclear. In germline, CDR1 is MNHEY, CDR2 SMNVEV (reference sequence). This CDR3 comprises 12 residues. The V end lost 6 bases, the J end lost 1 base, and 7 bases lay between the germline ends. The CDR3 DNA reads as TGTGCCAGCAGCTCACAATCCTACGAGCAGTACTTC. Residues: CASSSQSYEQYF.

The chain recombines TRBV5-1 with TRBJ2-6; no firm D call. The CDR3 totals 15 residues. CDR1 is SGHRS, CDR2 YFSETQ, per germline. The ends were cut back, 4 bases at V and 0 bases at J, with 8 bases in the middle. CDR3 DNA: TGCGCCAGCAGCCCTGTAAGCTCTGGGGCCAACGTCCTGACTTTC. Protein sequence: CASSPVSSGANVLTF.

The CDR3 spells CAWSGDPVPYYGYTF. The CDR3 nucleotides read TGTGCCTGGAGTGGGGACCCCGTACCCTACTATGGCTACACCTTC. The chain is built from TRBV30 and TRBJ1-2; D possibly corresponds to TRBD1 (5 bases). V lost 1 base and J 3 bases, leaving 15 bases between the germline ends. Germline V gene data show CDR1 as GTSNPN and CDR2 as SVGIG (reference sequence). CDR3 length: 15 amino acids.

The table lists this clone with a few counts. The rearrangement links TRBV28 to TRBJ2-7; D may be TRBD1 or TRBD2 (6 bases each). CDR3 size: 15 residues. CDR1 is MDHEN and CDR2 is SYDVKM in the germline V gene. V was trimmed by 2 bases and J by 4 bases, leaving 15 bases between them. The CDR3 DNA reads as TGTGCCAGCAGTTTAGGTACGGGGGCTTCTTACGAGCAGTACGTC. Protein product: CASSLGTGASYEQYV.

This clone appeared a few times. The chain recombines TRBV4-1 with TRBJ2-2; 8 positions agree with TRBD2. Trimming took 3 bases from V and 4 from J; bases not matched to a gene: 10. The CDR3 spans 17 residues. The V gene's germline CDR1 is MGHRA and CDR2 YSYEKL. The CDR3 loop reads CASSQALAGKLTGELFF. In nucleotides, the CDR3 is TGCGCCAGCAGCCAGGCCTTAGCGGGGAAACTCACCGGGGAGCTGTTTTTT.

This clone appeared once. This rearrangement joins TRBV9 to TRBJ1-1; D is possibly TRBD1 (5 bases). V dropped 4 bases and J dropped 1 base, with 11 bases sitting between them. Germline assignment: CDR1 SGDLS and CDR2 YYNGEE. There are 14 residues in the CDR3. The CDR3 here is CASSTFGGNTEAFF. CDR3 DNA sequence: TGTGCCAGCAGCACTTTCGGGGGGAACACTGAAGCTTTCTTT.

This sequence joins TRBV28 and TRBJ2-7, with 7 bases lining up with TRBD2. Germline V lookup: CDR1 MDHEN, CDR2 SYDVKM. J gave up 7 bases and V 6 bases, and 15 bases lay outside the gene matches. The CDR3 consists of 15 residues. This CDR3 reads CASSPDLPLGGEQYV. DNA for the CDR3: TGTGCCAGCAGCCCTGACCTCCCCTTGGGGGGGGAGCAGTACGTC.

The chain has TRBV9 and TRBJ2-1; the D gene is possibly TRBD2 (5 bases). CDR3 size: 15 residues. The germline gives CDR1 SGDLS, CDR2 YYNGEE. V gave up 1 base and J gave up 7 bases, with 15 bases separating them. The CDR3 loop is CASSVRAYGLNEQFF. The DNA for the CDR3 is TGTGCCAGCAGCGTAAGGGCCTACGGACTGAATGAGCAGTTCTTC.

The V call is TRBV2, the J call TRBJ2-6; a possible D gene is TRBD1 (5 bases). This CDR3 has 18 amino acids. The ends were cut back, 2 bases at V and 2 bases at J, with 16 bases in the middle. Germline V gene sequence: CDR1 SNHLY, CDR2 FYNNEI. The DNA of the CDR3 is TGTGCCAGCAGTGAATTTGGGGCTTTTCTCGCTGGGGCCAACGTCCTGACTTTC. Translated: CASSEFGAFLAGANVLTF.

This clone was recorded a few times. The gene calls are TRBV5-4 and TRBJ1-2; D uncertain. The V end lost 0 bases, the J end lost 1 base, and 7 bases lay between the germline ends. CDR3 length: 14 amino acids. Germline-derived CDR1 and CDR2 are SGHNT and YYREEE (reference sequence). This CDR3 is CASSLEAFNYGYTF. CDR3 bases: TGTGCCAGCAGCTTGGAGGCATTTAACTATGGCTACACCTTC.

The CDR3 nucleotides read TGCAGCGTTGAAGGGACAGGGAACGCAGATACGCAGTATTTT. Its protein product is CSVEGTGNADTQYF. The chain recombines TRBV29-1 with TRBJ2-3; TRBD1 agrees at 8 bases. The CDR3 runs 14 residues. Germline V gene sequence: CDR1 SQVTM, CDR2 ANQGSEA. Trimming cost V 1 base and J 4 bases; bases outside gene matches: 4.

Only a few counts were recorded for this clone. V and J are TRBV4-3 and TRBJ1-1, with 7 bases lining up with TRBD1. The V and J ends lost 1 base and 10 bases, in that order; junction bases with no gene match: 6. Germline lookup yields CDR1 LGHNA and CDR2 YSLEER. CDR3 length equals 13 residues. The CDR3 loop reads CASSQGTGTGAFF. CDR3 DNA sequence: TGCGCCAGCAGCCAAGGGACAGGTACCGGAGCTTTCTTT.

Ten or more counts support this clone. DNA of the CDR3: TGCAGCGTTGCCACAGGGGGGAACACTGAAGCTTTCTTT. Amino acids: CSVATGGNTEAFF. V gene TRBV29-1 combines with J gene TRBJ1-1, with 8 positions matching TRBD1. The CDR3 totals 13 residues. The ends lost 4 bases at V and 1 base at J; junction bases unmatched: 2. CDR1 is SQVTM, CDR2 ANQGSEA, per germline.

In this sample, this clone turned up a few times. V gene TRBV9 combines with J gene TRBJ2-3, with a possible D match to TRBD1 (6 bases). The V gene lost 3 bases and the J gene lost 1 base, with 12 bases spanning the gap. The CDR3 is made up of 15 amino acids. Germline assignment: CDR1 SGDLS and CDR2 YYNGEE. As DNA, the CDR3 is TGTGCCAGCAGCGCAACGCCAGGGGGCACAGATACGCAGTATTTT. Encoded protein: CASSATPGGTDTQYF.

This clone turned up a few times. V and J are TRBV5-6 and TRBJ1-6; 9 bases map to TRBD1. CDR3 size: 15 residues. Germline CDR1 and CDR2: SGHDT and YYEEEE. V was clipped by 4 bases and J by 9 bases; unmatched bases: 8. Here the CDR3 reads CASSNPTGGSSPLHF. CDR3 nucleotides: TGTGCCAGCAGCAACCCGACAGGGGGAAGTTCACCCCTCCACTTT.

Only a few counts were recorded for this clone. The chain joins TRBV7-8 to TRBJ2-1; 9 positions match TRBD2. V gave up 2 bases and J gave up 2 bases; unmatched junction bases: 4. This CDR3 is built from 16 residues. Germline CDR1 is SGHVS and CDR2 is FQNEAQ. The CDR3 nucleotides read TGTGCCAGCAGCTTACTGGCGGGAGGGGCCTACAATGAGCAGTTCTTC. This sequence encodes CASSLLAGGAYNEQFF.

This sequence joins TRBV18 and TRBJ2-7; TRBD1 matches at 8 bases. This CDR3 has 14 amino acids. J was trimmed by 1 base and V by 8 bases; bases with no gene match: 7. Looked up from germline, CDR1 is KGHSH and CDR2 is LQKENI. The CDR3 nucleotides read TGTGCCAGCGCTCAGGACAGGGCATCCTACGAGCAGTACTTC. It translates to CASAQDRASYEQYF.